Following are 27 T cell receptor beta chains from one sample sequenced in a study of blood T cell repertoires in COVID-19. Assay: immunoSEQ multiplex PCR; the TCRdb copy retains only in-frame clones and omits some. The table includes under 200,000 clones, roughly nine tenths detected once. Material for sequencing was peripheral blood. All receptors derive from a woman in her 70s with acute or convalescent COVID-19.

CDR3 DNA: TGTGCCAGCACAAAGGACAGGGGAATCAATCAGCCCCAGCATTTT. Translation gives CASTKDRGINQPQHF. The chain is built from TRBV7-8 and TRBJ1-5; 9 nucleotides match TRBD1. Germline values: CDR1 SGHVS, CDR2 FQNEAQ. V lost 7 bases, J lost 3 bases, and 7 bases stayed unmatched. CDR3 size: 15 residues.

The chain employs TRBV5-1 and TRBJ2-7, with 8 bases aligning to TRBD2. The V gene's germline CDR1 is SGHRS and CDR2 YFSETQ. V was pared by 0 bases and J by 4 bases, with 6 bases of the junction left unmatched. The CDR3 is 15 amino acids. For the CDR3, the DNA is TGCGCCAGCAGCTTGGGAGCGGGAGTGTCGTACGAGCAGTACTTC. It is translated as CASSLGAGVSYEQYF.

CDR3 protein: CATGLSSRTDTQYF. The CDR3 nucleotides read TGTGCCACGGGACTATCCTCACGCACAGATACGCAGTATTTT. The chain links TRBV11-2 to TRBJ2-3; the match to TRBD2 covers 7 bases. CDR1 is SGHAT and CDR2 is FQNNGV in the germline V gene. Trimming removed 10 bases from V and 1 base from J; junction bases left unmatched: 8. The length of the CDR3 is 14 residues.

The chain is built from TRBV14 and TRBJ1-3, with D tentatively TRBD1 (5 bases). V gave up 4 bases and J gave up 0 bases, with 7 bases separating them. Germline V lookup: CDR1 SGHDN, CDR2 FVKESK. CDR3 size: 14 residues. CDR3 nucleotides: TGTGCCAGCAGCCGTACAGGCTCTGGAAACACCATATATTTT. Its translation: CASSRTGSGNTIYF.

The V call is TRBV5-6, the J call TRBJ1-3, with 8 nucleotides matching TRBD1. Germline assignment: CDR1 SGHDT and CDR2 YYEEEE. The CDR3 consists of 15 residues. J lost 5 bases, V lost 0 bases, and 4 bases had no gene match. The CDR3 sequence is CASSLATGGRNTIYF. CDR3 in DNA: TGTGCCAGCAGCTTGGCTACAGGGGGGCGAAACACCATATATTTT.

The chain uses TRBV29-1 and TRBJ1-1; D not certain. With 2 bases removed from V and 6 bases from J, the gap between germline ends came to 10 bases. Germline V CDR1 and CDR2: SQVTM, ANQGSEA. The CDR3 consists of 12 residues. CDR3 sequence: CSVELFGAEAFF. The DNA for the CDR3 is TGCAGCGTTGAACTTTTCGGAGCTGAAGCTTTCTTT. The variable domain in full, with the rest retrieved from reference TRBV29-1 and TRBJ1-1, is SAVISQKPSRDICQRGTSLTIQCQVDSQVTMMFWYRQQPGQSLTLIATANQGSEATYESGFVIDKFPISRPNLTFSTLTVSNMSPEDSSIYLCSVELFGAEAFFGQGTRLTVV.

The rearrangement links TRBV4-2 to TRBJ2-7; D perhaps matches TRBD2 (6 bases). Trimming took off 1 base at V and 1 base at J, with 14 bases between the two ends. This CDR3 has 16 residues. Germline lookup yields CDR1 LGHNA and CDR2 YNFKEQ. CDR3 protein: CASSQVSGGTSYEQYF. In nucleotides, the CDR3 is TGTGCCAGCAGCCAAGTTAGTGGAGGGACGTCCTACGAGCAGTACTTC.

The rearrangement uses TRBV7-6 and TRBJ2-6; D is undetermined. Germline CDR1 SGHVS, CDR2 FNYEAQ. This CDR3 spans 15 amino acids. Trimming pared 5 bases from V and 4 bases from J, leaving 12 bases between. In nucleotides, the CDR3 is TGTGCCAGCAGCCCCTGGATAGCCGGGGCCAACGTCCTGACTTTC. It codes for CASSPWIAGANVLTF. The full variable domain, with the rest looked up from reference TRBV7-6 and TRBJ2-6, is GAGVSQSPRYKVTKRGQDVALRCDPISGHVSLYWYRQALGQGPEFLTYFNYEAQQDKSGLPNDRFSAERPEGSISTLTIQRTEQRDSAMYRCASSPWIAGANVLTFGAGSRLTVL.

The J gene is TRBJ1-2, the V gene TRBV5-8; D is possibly TRBD1 (5 bases). Trimming pared 4 bases from V and 6 bases from J, leaving 7 bases between. There are 11 residues in the CDR3. Germline V gene data show CDR1 as SGHTS and CDR2 as YDEGEE. This CDR3 reads CASSPTDGYTF. Here the CDR3 DNA reads TGTGCCAGCAGCCCGACAGATGGCTACACCTTC.

The chain carries TRBV5-1 and TRBJ2-7; D might be TRBD1 (5 bases). CDR1 is SGHRS and CDR2 is YFSETQ in the germline V gene. Trimming pared 3 bases from V and 2 bases from J, leaving 12 bases between. The CDR3 totals 14 residues. CDR3 in amino acids: CASSSDSLAYEQYF. In DNA, the CDR3 is TGCGCCAGCAGCTCCGACAGCCTAGCCTACGAGCAGTACTTC. Full variable domain (rest looked up from reference TRBV5-1 and TRBJ2-7): KAGVTQTPRYLIKTRGQQVTLSCSPISGHRSVSWYQQTPGQGLQFLFEYFSETQRNKGNFPGRFSGRQFSNSRSEMNVSTLELGDSALYLCASSSDSLAYEQYFGPGTRLTVT.

This clone was counted only a few times. The gene calls are TRBV9 and TRBJ1-2; TRBD1 aligns across 9 bases. CDR1 and CDR2 from the germline V gene are SGDLS and YYNGEE. The CDR3 sequence is 15 residues long. The ends lost 4 bases at V and 8 bases at J; junction bases unmatched: 12. Here the CDR3 DNA reads TGTGCCAGCAGCCCTAGAGTCACAGGGGGCGAGGGCTACACCTTC. This gives the protein CASSPRVTGGEGYTF.

This chain links TRBV7-9 with TRBJ2-7; 7 bases fit TRBD1. Trimming at V came to 1 base and at J to 0 bases, leaving 3 bases not matched to a gene. The CDR3 has 15 amino acids. Germline V gene sequence: CDR1 SEHNR, CDR2 FQNEAQ (reference sequence). The CDR3 loop is CASSLVPGGSYEQYF. The DNA of the CDR3 is TGTGCCAGCAGCTTAGTACCAGGGGGCTCCTACGAGCAGTACTTC.

This chain links TRBV7-2 with TRBJ2-7; 7 nucleotides align to TRBD1. The CDR3 spans 15 residues. Germline CDR1 SGHTA, CDR2 FQGNSA. With V trimmed by 1 base and J by 3 bases, 6 bases remained unmatched. The CDR3 region is CASSLDRGRVYEQYF. Written as DNA, the CDR3 is TGTGCCAGCAGCTTAGACAGGGGTAGGGTCTACGAGCAGTACTTC.

The chain combines TRBV5-1 with TRBJ1-6; D is undetermined. Trimming pared 1 base from V and 0 bases from J, leaving 5 bases between. CDR1 and CDR2 from the germline V gene are SGHRS and YFSETQ. The CDR3 runs to 15 residues. In nucleotides, the CDR3 is TGCGCCAGCAGCTTGTATCTCTCCTATAATTCACCCCTCCACTTT. Protein: CASSLYLSYNSPLHF.

This clone showed up just a few times. The V gene is TRBV28, the J gene TRBJ2-3; 15 bases fit TRBD2. J lost 11 bases, V lost 7 bases, and 19 bases had no gene match. CDR1 and CDR2 from the germline V gene are MDHEN and SYDVKM. The CDR3 has 18 amino acids. The CDR3 sequence: CASIGRTSGRAFHDLQYF. The DNA for the CDR3 is TGTGCCAGCATAGGGAGGACTAGCGGGAGGGCCTTCCATGATCTGCAGTATTTT.

The chain is built from TRBV18 and TRBJ2-7, with a weak D call TRBD2 (5 bases). Germline V lookup: CDR1 KGHSH, CDR2 LQKENI. The V and J ends lost 4 bases and 0 bases respectively, with 10 bases between them. This CDR3 is 14 amino acids long. The CDR3, as DNA: TGTGCCAGCTCACGAGCGGATAGCTCCTACGAGCAGTACTTC. This codes for CASSRADSSYEQYF.

V usage is TRBV4-2 and J usage is TRBJ1-2; no clear D. The germline gives CDR1 LGHNA, CDR2 YNFKEQ. Trimming stripped 0 bases from V and 7 bases from J, with 12 bases between. CDR3 length: 14 residues. The CDR3 region is CASSQDLHIGGYTF. CDR3 DNA: TGTGCCAGCAGCCAAGATCTTCACATTGGTGGCTACACCTTC.

The genes are TRBV5-6 and TRBJ2-5, with 8 bases fitting TRBD2. The V segment lost 1 base and the J segment 2 bases; nucleotides outside the gene matches: 7. The CDR3 covers 16 residues. Looked up from germline, CDR1 is SGHDT and CDR2 is YYEEEE. The CDR3 sequence is CASSLSRLAIQETQYF. The CDR3 nucleotides are TGTGCCAGCAGCTTGAGCCGACTAGCGATACAAGAGACCCAGTACTTC.

The chain uses TRBV10-3 and TRBJ2-7, with 10 bases that match TRBD1. Germline V lookup: CDR1 ENHRY, CDR2 SYGVKD. The CDR3 length is 14 residues. J was trimmed by 3 bases and V by 4 bases; bases with no gene match: 3. CDR3 nucleotide sequence: TGTGCCATCAGTGGCGGGACAGGGGACTACGAGCAGTACTTC. Protein product: CAISGGTGDYEQYF.

This chain connects TRBV2 to TRBJ2-1, with 7 positions matching TRBD1. Unmatched junction bases numbered 3, after V lost 4 bases and J lost 6 bases. Looked up from germline, CDR1 is SNHLY and CDR2 is FYNNEI. CDR3 size: 13 residues. The CDR3 loop reads CASSGGQLNEQFF. The CDR3 DNA reads TGTGCCAGCAGTGGGGGACAGCTCAATGAGCAGTTCTTC.

The V call is TRBV7-9, the J call TRBJ1-3; D unresolved. From germline, CDR1 is SEHNR and CDR2 FQNEAQ (reference sequence). The V end lost 5 bases, the J end lost 2 bases, and 16 bases lay between the germline ends. The CDR3 covers 16 residues. CDR3 protein: CASSPRTPGTGNTIYF. The DNA of the CDR3 is TGTGCCAGCAGCCCCAGAACACCAGGTACTGGAAACACCATATATTTT.

The chain is built from TRBV14 and TRBJ2-7, with 9 bases fitting TRBD1. CDR3 length: 14 residues. Looked up from germline, CDR1 is SGHDN and CDR2 is FVKESK. V was pared by 0 bases and J by 8 bases, with 5 bases of the junction left unmatched. The CDR3 nucleotides read TGTGCCAGCAGCCAAGATGGGACAGGGTCCAAGCAGTACTTC. Amino acid sequence: CASSQDGTGSKQYF.

The chain links TRBV7-8 to TRBJ2-5; 8 positions agree with TRBD1. Per germline, CDR1 SGHVS and CDR2 FQNEAQ. Trimming at V came to 4 bases and at J to 5 bases, leaving 15 bases not matched to a gene. The CDR3 is 17 residues long. The CDR3 loop is CASSSDRVSVNRETQYF. The DNA for the CDR3 is TGTGCCAGCAGCTCGGACAGGGTCAGTGTTAATCGGGAGACCCAGTACTTC.

J is TRBJ1-2 and V is TRBV28, with 8 bases fitting TRBD1. V dropped 2 bases and J dropped 7; count of bases not matched to a gene: 6. The V gene's germline CDR1 is MDHEN and CDR2 SYDVKM. The CDR3 is 14 amino acids. The CDR3 protein is CASSLQGASGGYTF. The CDR3 bases are TGTGCCAGCAGTTTACAGGGGGCAAGCGGTGGCTACACCTTC.

In DNA form, the CDR3 reads TGTGCCAGCAGTTACTCAGGGACGGGAGTAAATGAAAAACTGTTTTTT. Translation: CASSYSGTGVNEKLFF. This chain links TRBV6-5 with TRBJ1-4; TRBD1 might be the D (5 bases). The V end lost 0 bases, the J end lost 5 bases, and 13 bases lay between the germline ends. From germline, CDR1 is MNHEY and CDR2 SVGAGI. The CDR3 loop spans 16 amino acids.

J is TRBJ1-5 and V is TRBV29-1; TRBD1 might be the D (5 bases). CDR1 is SQVTM and CDR2 is ANQGSEA in the germline V gene. V was trimmed by 3 bases and J by 7 bases, leaving 10 bases between them. The CDR3 sequence is 12 residues long. The DNA of the CDR3 is TGCAGCGTTGAGGACAAAGGGCAGCCCCAGCATTTT. The encoded protein is CSVEDKGQPQHF.

The gene calls are TRBV13 and TRBJ1-3; D is undetermined. Trimming stripped 1 base from V and 0 bases from J, with 4 bases between. Germline V gene data show CDR1 as PRHDT and CDR2 as FYEKMQ (reference sequence). There are 14 residues in the CDR3. The CDR3 loop is CASSLVYSGNTIYF. The CDR3 DNA sequence: TGTGCCAGCAGCTTAGTCTACTCTGGAAACACCATATATTTT.